This TCR beta chain was found in a study of cytomegalovirus exposure and HLA in healthy donors. Study background: Of all 360 or so donors who were genotyped, roughly 83% belonged to the Caucasian-associated ancestry cluster.

The trim removed 6 bases at V and 0 bases at J, leaving 5 bases unmatched. From germline, CDR1 is MNHEY and CDR2 SMNVEV (reference sequence). The CDR3 has 15 amino acids. Details on this clone: Its target is not known.

PCR amplification relied on 60 Vbeta primers (plus 13 Jbeta primers). This table comes from immunoSEQ multiplex PCR, and its TCRdb copy is limited to in-frame clones, with some not included. Of 120,000 or so clones in the sample, roughly 80% were seen once. General observations from the study: Available immune exposure information covered CMV serostatus only.

The sample was PBMCs. This receptor was identified in a man aged 30-40 years in good health and CMV-seronegative. The J gene is TRBJ1-5, the V gene TRBV27, with 7 bases matching TRBD1. For the CDR3, the DNA is TGTGCCAGCAGGGGGGACAGCCTTAGCAATCAGCCCCAGCATTTT. It specifies CASRGDSLSNQPQHF.